One sample yielded the 22 T cell receptor beta chains listed below, sequenced in a study of identical twins. Each CDR3 protein is one row after TCRdb ran MiXCR on the 5' RACE reads. The sample has about 690,000 distinct CDR3 sequences, roughly 6.2% seen once. The sample comprised naive T cells sorted from blood. Source of these receptors: a young man in good health.

This clonotype has just a few counts. The chain couples TRBV6-2 or TRBV6-3 to TRBJ1-1; no reliable D call. The germline V gene has CDR1 MNHEY and CDR2 SVGEGT. V was trimmed by 5 bases and J by 5 bases, leaving 12 bases between them. This CDR3 is 13 amino acids long. CDR3 in DNA: TGTGCCAGCAGTGTGGACTGGGGAACTGAAGCTTTCTTT. Encoded protein: CASSVDWGTEAFF.

This clonotype occurred a few times. V and J are TRBV10-3 and TRBJ1-2; D unresolved. With 2 bases removed from V and 8 bases from J, the gap between germline ends came to 6 bases. Germline-derived CDR1 and CDR2 are ENHRY and SYGVKD. The CDR3 is 11 residues long. The CDR3 loop is CAISEVSGYTF. The CDR3 DNA sequence: TGTGCCATCAGTGAGGTGAGCGGCTACACCTTC.

This clonotype has at least ten counts. The chain is built from TRBV6-1 and TRBJ1-1, with TRBD1 as a possible D gene (6 bases). V was clipped by 6 bases and J by 5 bases, with 16 bases between them. Germline CDR1 and CDR2: MNHNS and SASEGT. CDR3 size: 14 residues. CDR3 sequence: CASSRGGQGTEAFF. As DNA, the CDR3 is TGTGCCAGCAGCCGGGGGGGGCAAGGGACTGAAGCTTTCTTT.

In this sample, this clonotype turned up many times. This chain connects TRBV27 to TRBJ2-7, with TRBD2 matching over 8 bases. This CDR3 is 16 amino acids long. Germline CDR1 reads MNHEY; CDR2 reads SMNVEV (reference sequence). With V trimmed by 6 bases and J by 0 bases, 10 bases remained unmatched. CDR3 sequence (DNA): TGTGCCAGCAGCGTCTCTCTAGCGGGCCGCTCCTACGAGCAGTACTTC. Its translation is CASSVSLAGRSYEQYF.

The chain carries TRBV10-3 and TRBJ2-1; 10 bases are shared with TRBD2. This CDR3 is built from 15 residues. The germline CDR1 and CDR2 sequences are ENHRY and SYGVKD. V lost 8 bases, J lost 6 bases, and 10 bases stayed unmatched. The CDR3 DNA reads TGTGCCATCCCCTCGACTAGCGGGCTCCCCAATGAGCAGTTCTTC. It translates to CAIPSTSGLPNEQFF.

The chain uses TRBV20-1 and TRBJ2-1; TRBD2 might be the D (6 bases). CDR3 size: 14 residues. Trimming removed 4 bases from V and 8 bases from J, with 18 bases in between. Germline loops: CDR1 DFQATT, CDR2 SNEGSKA (reference sequence). For the CDR3, the DNA is TGCAGTGCTACCGCGGGCGGGCGGGACGATGAGCAGTTCTTC. This sequence encodes CSATAGGRDDEQFF.

This clonotype showed up many times. The V call is TRBV12-3 or TRBV12-4, the J call TRBJ1-5; D remains ambiguous. V lost 6 bases to trimming and J lost 1 base, with 10 bases between them. The CDR3 sequence is 14 residues long. The CDR3 DNA reads as TGTGCCAGCAGCTACTCACACAGCAATCAGCCCCAGCATTTT. This sequence encodes CASSYSHSNQPQHF.

This clonotype has only a few counts. The chain has TRBV11-1 and TRBJ2-3, with 9 nucleotides matching TRBD1. This CDR3 region has 17 residues. J was trimmed by 2 bases and V by 3 bases; bases with no gene match: 9. CDR1 and CDR2 from the germline V gene are SGHAT and FQDESV (reference sequence). The CDR3 DNA reads TGTGCCAGCAGCTTTCCCCGACAGGGGGGACACACAGATACGCAGTATTTT. Amino acids: CASSFPRQGGHTDTQYF.

This clonotype was recorded at least ten times. The chain links TRBV20-1 to TRBJ2-7; TRBD1 aligns across 10 bases. CDR3 size: 13 residues. Trimming cost V 6 bases and J 4 bases; bases outside gene matches: 6. Germline assignment: CDR1 DFQATT and CDR2 SNEGSKA (reference sequence). This CDR3 reads CSAKRDRGYEQYF. The CDR3 DNA reads as TGCAGTGCCAAGAGGGACAGGGGATACGAGCAGTACTTC.

The chain is built from TRBV12-3 or TRBV12-4 and TRBJ2-7; 8 bases align to TRBD2. The CDR3 loop spans 12 amino acids. V lost 7 bases to trimming and J lost 5 bases; unmatched junction nucleotides: 4. The CDR3 DNA is TGTGCCAGCACGGGGGGGGGCAACGAGCAGTACGTC. Amino acids: CASTGGGNEQYV.

This clonotype was seen a few times. The V call is TRBV6-5, the J call TRBJ2-3, with 9 bases identical to TRBD1. The CDR3 length is 16 residues. Trimming at V came to 2 bases and at J to 3 bases, leaving 6 bases not matched to a gene. Per germline, CDR1 MNHEY and CDR2 SVGAGI. The CDR3 sequence is CASSYPGTGPTDTQYF. CDR3 sequence (DNA): TGTGCCAGCAGTTACCCGGGGACAGGGCCGACAGATACGCAGTATTTT.

Many counts were recorded for this clonotype. The chain uses TRBV29-1 and TRBJ1-1; D not resolved. CDR1 SQVTM and CDR2 ANQGSEA come from the germline V gene. This CDR3 is built from 13 residues. Trimming stripped 6 bases from V and 0 bases from J, with 11 bases between. Written as DNA, the CDR3 is TGCAGCGTCCCTGGCCCAATGAACACTGAAGCTTTCTTT. It codes for CSVPGPMNTEAFF. Full variable domain (outside the CDR3, taken from reference TRBV29-1 and TRBJ1-1): SAVISQKPSRDICQRGTSLTIQCQVDSQVTMMFWYRQQPGQSLTLIATANQGSEATYESGFVIDKFPISRPNLTFSTLTVSNMSPEDSSIYLCSVPGPMNTEAFFGQGTRLTVV.

This clonotype has only a few counts. V gene TRBV20-1 combines with J gene TRBJ1-1; no firm D call. Germline CDR1 reads DFQATT; CDR2 reads SNEGSKA (reference sequence). The CDR3 contains 15 residues. Trimming shortened V by 5 bases and J by 0 bases, and 16 bases separated the two germline ends. The DNA of the CDR3 is TGCAGTGCTTCTCAACTAGTCACAATGAACACTGAAGCTTTCTTT. This gives the protein CSASQLVTMNTEAFF.

V usage is TRBV12-3 or TRBV12-4 and J usage is TRBJ2-7; TRBD2 is a possible D gene (5 bases). V was shortened by 5 bases and J by 5 bases, with 13 bases between the two germline ends. This CDR3 spans 13 amino acids. Here the CDR3 reads CASSHRSRDEQYF. CDR3 bases: TGTGCCAGCAGTCACCGGTCGAGGGACGAGCAGTACTTC.

This clonotype was counted ten times or more. The chain links TRBV29-1 to TRBJ2-5; D is unresolved. The V end lost 4 bases, the J end lost 3 bases, and 12 bases lay between the germline ends. The germline CDR1 and CDR2 sequences are SQVTM and ANQGSEA. This CDR3 has 13 residues. The CDR3 DNA follows: TGCAGCGTTGTGGCCAAATTTAAAGAGACCCAGTACTTC. Encoded protein: CSVVAKFKETQYF.

This clonotype was seen at least ten times. V is TRBV15 and J is TRBJ2-1, with a weak D call TRBD2 (5 bases). V gave up 1 base and J gave up 0 bases, with 10 bases separating them. The CDR3 contains 16 residues. Germline V gene sequence: CDR1 LNHNV, CDR2 YYDKDF (reference sequence). Written as DNA, the CDR3 is TGTGCCACCAGCAGAGTGGACTTGTCCTCCTACAATGAGCAGTTCTTC. Its protein is CATSRVDLSSYNEQFF.

This clonotype was recorded at least ten times. This chain joins TRBV27 and TRBJ1-5; weak D call: TRBD1 (5 bases). From germline, CDR1 is MNHEY and CDR2 SMNVEV (reference sequence). This CDR3 region has 13 residues. The V and J ends lost 8 bases and 2 bases respectively, with 10 bases between them. The CDR3 DNA reads as TGTGCCAGCCGCCAGGGACGCAATCAGCCCCAGCATTTT. It is translated as CASRQGRNQPQHF.

The V and J genes are TRBV3-1 and TRBJ2-1, with 8 nucleotides matching TRBD2. CDR1 is LGHDT, CDR2 YNNKEL, per germline (reference sequence). V dropped 1 base and J dropped 3; count of bases not matched to a gene: 14. This CDR3 comprises 19 residues. CDR3: CASSQASGLAGLFYNEQFF. CDR3 nucleotide sequence: TGTGCCAGCAGCCAAGCCTCGGGTTTAGCGGGACTCTTCTACAATGAGCAGTTCTTC.

This clonotype came up a few times. The chain uses TRBV2 and TRBJ2-2; tentative D call: TRBD2 (5 bases). Deletions cut 7 bases from V and 6 bases from J, with 12 bases between. The CDR3 totals 13 residues. CDR1 and CDR2 (germline): SNHLY, FYNNEI. The CDR3: CASILDFAGELFF. DNA for the CDR3: TGTGCCAGCATATTGGACTTCGCCGGGGAGCTGTTTTTT. Using reference TRBV2 and TRBJ2-2 for the parts outside the CDR3, the full variable domain is EPEVTQTPSHQVTQMGQEVILRCVPISNHLYFYWYRQILGQKVEFLVSFYNNEISEKSEIFDDQFSVERPDGSNFTLKIRSTKLEDSAMYFCASILDFAGELFFGEGSRLTVL.

This clonotype turned up a few times. J is TRBJ1-5 and V is TRBV11-2; TRBD1 matches 12 bases. The ends lost 4 bases at V and 7 bases at J; junction bases unmatched: 8. The CDR3 is 16 amino acids. The germline gives CDR1 SGHAT, CDR2 FQNNGV. The CDR3 DNA is TGTGCCAGCAGCTCAGGGACAGGGGGCACAAGACAGCCCCAGCATTTT. Protein: CASSSGTGGTRQPQHF.

The chain couples TRBV30 to TRBJ2-2; D not certain. CDR1 and CDR2 from the germline V gene are GTSNPN and SVGIG (reference sequence). The CDR3 spans 12 residues. V lost 4 bases and J 3 bases, leaving 6 bases between the germline ends. Here the CDR3 reads CAWKLYTGELFF. The CDR3 DNA sequence: TGTGCCTGGAAACTGTACACCGGGGAGCTGTTTTTT.

The chain employs TRBV10-3 and TRBJ2-7, with TRBD1 matching over 10 bases. Germline V gene data show CDR1 as ENHRY and CDR2 as SYGVKD. Unmatched junction bases numbered 2, after V lost 9 bases and J lost 3 bases. The CDR3 is 12 amino acids. The CDR3 bases are TGTGCCATGGGGGACAGGGGCTACGAGCAGTACTTC. This gives the protein CAMGDRGYEQYF.